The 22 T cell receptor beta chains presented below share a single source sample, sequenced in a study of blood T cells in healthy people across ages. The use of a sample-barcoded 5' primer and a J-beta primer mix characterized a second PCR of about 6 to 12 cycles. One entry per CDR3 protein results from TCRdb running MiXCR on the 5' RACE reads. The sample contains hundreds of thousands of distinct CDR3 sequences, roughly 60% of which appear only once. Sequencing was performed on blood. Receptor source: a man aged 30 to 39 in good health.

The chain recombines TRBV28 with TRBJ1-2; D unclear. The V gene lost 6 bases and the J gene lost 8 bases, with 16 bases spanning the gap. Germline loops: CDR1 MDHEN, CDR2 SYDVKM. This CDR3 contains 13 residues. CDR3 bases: TGTGCCAGCAGCTCGCCCCAACAGAGGGGCTACACCTTC. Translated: CASSSPQQRGYTF.

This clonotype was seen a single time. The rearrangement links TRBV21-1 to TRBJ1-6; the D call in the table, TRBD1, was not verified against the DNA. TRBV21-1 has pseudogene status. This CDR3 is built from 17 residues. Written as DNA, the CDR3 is TGTGCCAGCAGCACCGTCGGACTCAGGGGTCTGGGGTCACCCCTCCACTTT. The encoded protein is CASSTVGLRGLGSPLHF.

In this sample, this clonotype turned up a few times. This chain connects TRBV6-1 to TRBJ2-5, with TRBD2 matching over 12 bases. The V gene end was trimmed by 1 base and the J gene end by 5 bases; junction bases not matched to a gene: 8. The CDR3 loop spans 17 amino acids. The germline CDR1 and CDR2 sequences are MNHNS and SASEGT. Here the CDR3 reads CASSEVGTSGSSETQYF. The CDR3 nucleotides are TGTGCCAGCAGTGAAGTGGGGACTAGCGGGTCGTCGGAGACCCAGTACTTC.

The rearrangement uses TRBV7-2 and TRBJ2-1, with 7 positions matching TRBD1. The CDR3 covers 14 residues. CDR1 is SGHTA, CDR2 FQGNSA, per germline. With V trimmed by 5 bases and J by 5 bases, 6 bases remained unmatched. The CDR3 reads CASSKSTGDNEQFF. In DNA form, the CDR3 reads TGTGCCAGCAGCAAATCAACAGGGGACAATGAGCAGTTCTTC.

The CDR3 protein is CSAASEIDYGYTF. CDR3 bases: TGCAGTGCTGCGTCCGAAATAGACTATGGCTACACCTTC. This sequence joins TRBV20-1 and TRBJ1-2; D ambiguous. There are 13 residues in the CDR3. Trimming took 5 bases from V and 3 from J, leaving 13 bases between them. CDR1 and CDR2 (germline): DFQATT, SNEGSKA (reference sequence).

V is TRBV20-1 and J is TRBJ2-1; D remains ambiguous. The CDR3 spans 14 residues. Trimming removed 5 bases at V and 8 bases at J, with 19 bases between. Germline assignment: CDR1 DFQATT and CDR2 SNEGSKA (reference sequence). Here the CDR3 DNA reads TGCAGTGCTCGCCAGAAGGCTATGGCGGATGAGCAGTTCTTC. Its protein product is CSARQKAMADEQFF.

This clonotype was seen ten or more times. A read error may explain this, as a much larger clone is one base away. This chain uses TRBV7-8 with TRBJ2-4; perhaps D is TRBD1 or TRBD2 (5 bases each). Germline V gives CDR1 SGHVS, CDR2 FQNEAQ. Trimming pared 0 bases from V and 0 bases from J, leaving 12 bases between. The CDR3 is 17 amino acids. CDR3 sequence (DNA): TGTGCCAGCAGCTTAGCTGCGGCCGGGACAGCCAAAAACATTCAGTACTTC. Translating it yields CASSLAAAGTAKNIQYF.

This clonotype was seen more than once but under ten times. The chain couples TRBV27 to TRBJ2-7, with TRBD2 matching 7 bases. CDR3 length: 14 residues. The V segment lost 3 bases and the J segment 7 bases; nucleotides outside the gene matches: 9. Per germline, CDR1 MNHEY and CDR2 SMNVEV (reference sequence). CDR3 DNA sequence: TGTGCCAGCAGTTTTCTGGCGGGAGCTAGGGAGCAGTACTTC. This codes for CASSFLAGAREQYF.

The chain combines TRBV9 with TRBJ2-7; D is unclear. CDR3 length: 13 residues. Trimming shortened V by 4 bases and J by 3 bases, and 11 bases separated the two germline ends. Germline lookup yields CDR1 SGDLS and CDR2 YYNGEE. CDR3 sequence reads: CASSPQNFYEQYF. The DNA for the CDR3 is TGTGCCAGCAGCCCTCAAAACTTCTACGAGCAGTACTTC.

In nucleotides, the CDR3 is TGTGCCAGCAGCCTAGGACTAGCGGTGGGGGGCAAAAACATTCAGTACTTC. Translating gives CASSLGLAVGGKNIQYF. V and J are TRBV4-2 and TRBJ2-4; TRBD2 matches at 10 bases. V lost 4 bases to trimming and J lost 3 bases; unmatched junction nucleotides: 9. The CDR3 length is 17 residues. Germline assignment: CDR1 LGHNA and CDR2 YNFKEQ.

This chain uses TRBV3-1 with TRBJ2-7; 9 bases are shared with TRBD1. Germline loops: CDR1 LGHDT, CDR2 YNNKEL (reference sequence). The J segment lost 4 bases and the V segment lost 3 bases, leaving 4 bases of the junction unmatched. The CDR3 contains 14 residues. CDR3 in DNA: TGTGCCAGCAGCCAGGGACAGGGTGTGTACGAGCAGTACTTC. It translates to CASSQGQGVYEQYF.

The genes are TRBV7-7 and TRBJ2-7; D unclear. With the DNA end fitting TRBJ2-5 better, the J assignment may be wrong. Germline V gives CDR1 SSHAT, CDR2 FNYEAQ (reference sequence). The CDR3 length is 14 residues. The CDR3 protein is CASSDAVGLETQYF. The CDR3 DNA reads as TGTGCCAGCAGCGATGCTGTGGGCTTAGAGACCCAGTACTTC.

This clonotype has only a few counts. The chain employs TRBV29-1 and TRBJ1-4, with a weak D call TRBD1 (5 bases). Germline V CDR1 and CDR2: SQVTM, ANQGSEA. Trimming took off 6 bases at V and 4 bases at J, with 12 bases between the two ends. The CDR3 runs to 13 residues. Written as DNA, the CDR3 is TGCAGCGTCCAGGCTCAGGGTAATGAAAAACTGTTTTTT. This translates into CSVQAQGNEKLFF. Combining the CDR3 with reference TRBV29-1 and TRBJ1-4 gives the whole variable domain SAVISQKPSRDICQRGTSLTIQCQVDSQVTMMFWYRQQPGQSLTLIATANQGSEATYESGFVIDKFPISRPNLTFSTLTVSNMSPEDSSIYLCSVQAQGNEKLFFGSGTQLSVL.

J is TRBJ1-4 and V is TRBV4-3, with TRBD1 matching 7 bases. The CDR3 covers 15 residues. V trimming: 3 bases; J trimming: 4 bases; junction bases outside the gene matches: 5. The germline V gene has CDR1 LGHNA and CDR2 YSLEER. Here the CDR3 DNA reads TGCGCCAGCAGCCAGACACGGGACAGTAATGAAAAACTGTTTTTT. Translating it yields CASSQTRDSNEKLFF.

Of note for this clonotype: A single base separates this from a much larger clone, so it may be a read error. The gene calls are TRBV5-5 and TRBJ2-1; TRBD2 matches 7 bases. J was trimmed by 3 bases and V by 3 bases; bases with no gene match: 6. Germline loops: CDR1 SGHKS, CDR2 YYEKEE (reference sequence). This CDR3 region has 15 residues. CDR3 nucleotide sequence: TGTGCCAGCAGCTCCCGGACTAGGGGCTACAATGAGCAGTTCTTC. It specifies CASSSRTRGYNEQFF.

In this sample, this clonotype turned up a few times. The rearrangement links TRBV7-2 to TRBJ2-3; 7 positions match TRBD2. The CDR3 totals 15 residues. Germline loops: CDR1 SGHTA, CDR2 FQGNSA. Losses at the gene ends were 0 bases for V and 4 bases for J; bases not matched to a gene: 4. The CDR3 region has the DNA TGTGCCAGCAGCTTAGCTGGTAGCGGGCCAGATACGCAGTATTTT. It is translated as CASSLAGSGPDTQYF.

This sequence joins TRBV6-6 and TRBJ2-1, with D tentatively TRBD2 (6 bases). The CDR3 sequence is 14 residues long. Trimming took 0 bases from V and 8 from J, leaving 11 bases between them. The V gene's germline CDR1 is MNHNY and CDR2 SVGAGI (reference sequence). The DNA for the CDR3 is TGTGCCAGCAGTTACTCGTCCCGGAGGGATGAGCAGTTCTTC. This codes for CASSYSSRRDEQFF.

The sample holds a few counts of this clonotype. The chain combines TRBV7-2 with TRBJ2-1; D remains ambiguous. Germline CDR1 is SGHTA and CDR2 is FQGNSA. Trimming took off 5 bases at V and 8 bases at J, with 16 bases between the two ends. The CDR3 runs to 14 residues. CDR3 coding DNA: TGTGCCAGCAGCCCCCGAAGTGGAGCAGATGAGCAGTTCTTC. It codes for CASSPRSGADEQFF.

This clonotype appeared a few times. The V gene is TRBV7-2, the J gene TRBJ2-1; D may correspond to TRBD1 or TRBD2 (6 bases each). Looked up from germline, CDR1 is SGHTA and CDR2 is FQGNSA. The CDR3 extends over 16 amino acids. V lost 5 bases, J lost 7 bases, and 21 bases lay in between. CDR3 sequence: CASSRIIRVGGNEQFF. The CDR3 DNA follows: TGTGCCAGCAGCCGAATAATAAGGGTAGGGGGGAATGAGCAGTTCTTC.

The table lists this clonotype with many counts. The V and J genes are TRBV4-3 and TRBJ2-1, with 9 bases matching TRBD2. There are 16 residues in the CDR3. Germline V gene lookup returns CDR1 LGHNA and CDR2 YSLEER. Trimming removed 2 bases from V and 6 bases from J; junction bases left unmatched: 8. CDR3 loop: CASSQSFSGSFNEQFF. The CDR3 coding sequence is TGCGCCAGCAGCCAATCTTTTAGCGGGAGTTTCAATGAGCAGTTCTTC.

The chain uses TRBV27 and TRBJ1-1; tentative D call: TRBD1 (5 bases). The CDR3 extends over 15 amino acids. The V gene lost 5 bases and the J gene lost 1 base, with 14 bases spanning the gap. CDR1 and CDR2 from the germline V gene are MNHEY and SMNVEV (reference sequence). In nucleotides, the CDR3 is TGTGCCAGCAGTGGAGGGGAAAATAGGAACACTGAAGCTTTCTTT. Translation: CASSGGENRNTEAFF.

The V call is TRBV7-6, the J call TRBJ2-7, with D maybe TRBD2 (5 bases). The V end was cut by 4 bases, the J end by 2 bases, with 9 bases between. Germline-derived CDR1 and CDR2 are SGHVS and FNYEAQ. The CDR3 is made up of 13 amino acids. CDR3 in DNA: TGTGCCAGCAGCTCACTAGAAGCCTACGAGCAGTACTTC. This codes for CASSSLEAYEQYF.